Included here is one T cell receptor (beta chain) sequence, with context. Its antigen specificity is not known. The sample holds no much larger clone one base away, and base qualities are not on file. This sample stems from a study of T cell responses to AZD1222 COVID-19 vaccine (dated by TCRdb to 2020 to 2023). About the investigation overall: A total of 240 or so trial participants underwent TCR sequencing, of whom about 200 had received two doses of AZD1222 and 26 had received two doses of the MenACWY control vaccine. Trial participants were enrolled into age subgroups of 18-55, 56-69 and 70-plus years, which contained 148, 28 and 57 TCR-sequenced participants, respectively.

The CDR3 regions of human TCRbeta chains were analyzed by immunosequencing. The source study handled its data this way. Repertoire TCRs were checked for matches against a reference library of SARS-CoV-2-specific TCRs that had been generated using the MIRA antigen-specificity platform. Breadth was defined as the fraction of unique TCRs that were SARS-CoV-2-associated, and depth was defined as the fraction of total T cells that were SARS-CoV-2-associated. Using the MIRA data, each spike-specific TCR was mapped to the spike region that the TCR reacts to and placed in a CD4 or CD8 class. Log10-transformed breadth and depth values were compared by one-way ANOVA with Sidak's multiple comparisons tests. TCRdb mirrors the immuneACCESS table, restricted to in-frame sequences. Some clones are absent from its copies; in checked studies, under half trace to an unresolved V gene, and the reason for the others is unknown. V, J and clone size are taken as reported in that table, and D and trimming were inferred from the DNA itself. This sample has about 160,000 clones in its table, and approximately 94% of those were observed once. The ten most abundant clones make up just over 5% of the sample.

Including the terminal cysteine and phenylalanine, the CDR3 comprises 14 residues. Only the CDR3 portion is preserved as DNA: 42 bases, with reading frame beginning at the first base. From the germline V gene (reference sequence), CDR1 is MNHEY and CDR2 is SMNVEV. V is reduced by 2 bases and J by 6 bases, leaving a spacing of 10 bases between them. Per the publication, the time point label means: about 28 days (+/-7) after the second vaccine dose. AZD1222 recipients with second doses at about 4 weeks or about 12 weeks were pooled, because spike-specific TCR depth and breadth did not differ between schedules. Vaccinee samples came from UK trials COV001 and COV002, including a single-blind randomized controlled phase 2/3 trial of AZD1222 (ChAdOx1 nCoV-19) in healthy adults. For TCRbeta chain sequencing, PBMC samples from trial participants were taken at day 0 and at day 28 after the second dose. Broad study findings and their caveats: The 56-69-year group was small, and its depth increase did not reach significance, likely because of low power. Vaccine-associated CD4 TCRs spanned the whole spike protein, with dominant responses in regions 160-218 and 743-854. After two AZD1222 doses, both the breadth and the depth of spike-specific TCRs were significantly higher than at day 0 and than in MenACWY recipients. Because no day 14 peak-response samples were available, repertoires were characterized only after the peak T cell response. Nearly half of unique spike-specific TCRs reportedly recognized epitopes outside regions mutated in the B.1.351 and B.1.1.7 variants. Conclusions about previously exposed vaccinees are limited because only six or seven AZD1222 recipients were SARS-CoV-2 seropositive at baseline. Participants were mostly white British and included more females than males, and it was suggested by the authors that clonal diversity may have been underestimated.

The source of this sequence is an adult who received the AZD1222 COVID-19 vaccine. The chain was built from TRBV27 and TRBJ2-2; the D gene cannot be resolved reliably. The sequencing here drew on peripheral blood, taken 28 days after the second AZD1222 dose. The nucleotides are TGTGCCAGCAGTTTAAAGTTTGTTTCCGGGGAGCTGTTTTTT. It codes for CASSLKFVSGELFF.